A selection of T cell receptor beta chains follows, all from one sample in a study of T cells after yellow fever vaccination. TCRdb re-called the 5' RACE reads through MiXCR, storing one row per CDR3 protein. The sample records a few hundred thousand distinct CDR3 sequences, roughly a fifth being singletons. Sequencing used PBMCs, obtained 15 days after the yellow fever booster vaccination. The source is a man aged 30 to 39 who received the YFV17D yellow fever vaccine. The CDR3 runs from the conserved cysteine through the conserved F or W. D genes are given only for firm matches. The listing skips clone size in some rows; elsewhere it reads once, few, many or a size class.

d_call,v_call,clone_size,j_call,cdr3_aa,cdr3_nt
NA,TRBV2,NA,TRBJ1-2,CASSELEGRGYGYTF,TGTGCCAGCAGTGAACTGGAAGGCCGGGGCTATGGCTACACCTTC
NA,TRBV6-2/TRBV6-3,NA,TRBJ2-1,CASRKLVRGEQFF,TGTGCCAGCAGAAAACTAGTGCGGGGTGAGCAGTTCTTC
NA,TRBV6-5,few,TRBJ2-7,CASSYRGAAYEQYF,TGTGCCAGCAGTTATCGTGGGGCGGCCTACGAGCAGTACTTC
NA,TRBV29-1,few,TRBJ2-4,CSAESGGDIQYF,TGCAGCGCTGAATCCGGGGGAGACATTCAGTACTTC
NA,TRBV12-3/TRBV12-4,NA,TRBJ2-5,CASREGLGKETQYF,TGTGCCAGCAGGGAGGGACTGGGCAAAGAGACCCAGTACTTC
NA,TRBV20-1,few,TRBJ2-1,CSASPPYNEQFF,TGCAGTGCTTCTCCCCCCTACAATGAGCAGTTCTTC
NA,TRBV5-1,few,TRBJ1-1,CASSLAPGRNTEAFF,TGCGCCAGCAGCTTGGCCCCGGGGAGGAACACTGAAGCTTTCTTT
NA,TRBV5-1,many,TRBJ2-7,CASSLRETYEQYF,TGCGCCAGCAGCTTAAGAGAAACCTACGAGCAGTACTTC
TRBD2,TRBV5-6,NA,TRBJ2-1,CASPGVAGGGNEQFF,TGTGCCAGCCCAGGGGTAGCGGGAGGAGGGAATGAGCAGTTCTTC
NA,TRBV18,NA,TRBJ2-7,CASSPPPGDEQYF,TGTGCCAGCTCACCACCGCCCGGGGACGAGCAGTACTTC
NA,TRBV12-3/TRBV12-4,NA,TRBJ2-5,CASSFRLARTQYF,TGTGCCAGCAGTTTTAGGCTAGCACGGACCCAGTACTTC
NA,TRBV12-3/TRBV12-4,NA,TRBJ2-1,CASSLEKGPKTPSSYNEQFF,TGTGCCAGCAGTTTGGAAAAGGGCCCAAAAACACCCAGCTCCTACAATGAGCAGTTCTTC
TRBD1,TRBV7-7,few,TRBJ2-2,CASSTGQGAFAGELFF,TGTGCCAGCAGCACGGGACAGGGGGCTTTTGCCGGGGAGCTGTTTTTT
NA,TRBV5-5,few,TRBJ2-3,CASSQGRLNLDTQYF,TGTGCCAGCTCTCAGGGACGCTTAAATCTAGATACGCAGTATTTT
NA,TRBV4-2,NA,TRBJ2-7,CASSQVGQSFSYEQYF,TGTGCCAGCAGCCAAGTGGGGCAGTCCTTCTCCTACGAGCAGTACTTC
NA,TRBV6-5,NA,TRBJ2-1,CASSLSFESSYNEQFF,TGTGCCAGCAGTTTGAGCTTTGAGAGCTCCTACAATGAGCAGTTCTTC
TRBD2,TRBV11-2,NA,TRBJ2-7,CASSLPAGRSYEQYF,TGTGCCAGCAGCTTACCAGCGGGAAGGTCCTACGAGCAGTACTTC
NA,TRBV5-1,many,TRBJ2-7,CASSLSGEGYEQYF,TGCGCCAGCAGCCTTAGCGGAGAGGGCTACGAGCAGTACTTC
NA,TRBV5-5,NA,TRBJ2-3,CASTLQGSTDTQYF,TGTGCCAGCACCCTACAGGGCTCCACAGATACGCAGTATTTT
NA,TRBV5-1,NA,TRBJ1-1,CASSLAIGTGNTEAFF,TGCGCCAGCAGCTTGGCCATAGGGACGGGGAACACTGAAGCTTTCTTT
TRBD2,TRBV12-3/TRBV12-4,NA,TRBJ2-1,CASSRIAGALYEQFF,TGTGCCAGCAGTCGGATAGCGGGAGCGCTCTATGAGCAGTTCTTC
NA,TRBV12-3/TRBV12-4,few,TRBJ2-1,CASSVVDEQFF,TGTGCCAGCAGCGTTGTCGATGAGCAGTTCTTC
TRBD2,TRBV20-1,NA,TRBJ2-1,CSAWTSGTPEQFF,TGCAGTGCCTGGACTAGCGGGACCCCAGAGCAGTTCTTC
NA,TRBV18,NA,TRBJ2-2,CADSGSNTGELFF,TGTGCGGACTCAGGATCGAACACCGGGGAGCTGTTTTTT
TRBD1,TRBV7-2,few,TRBJ2-5,CASSLGAGGYETQYF,TGTGCCAGCAGCTTAGGGGCAGGGGGCTATGAGACCCAGTACTTC
TRBD1,TRBV9,few,TRBJ1-1,CASSAGQRNEAFF,TGTGCCAGCAGCGCGGGACAGCGTAATGAAGCTTTCTTT
NA,TRBV7-9,few,TRBJ2-5,CASSPSTSEVETQYF,TGTGCCAGCAGCCCCTCGACGTCGGAGGTGGAGACCCAGTACTTC
NA,TRBV3-1,few,TRBJ2-7,CASSQANSYYEQYF,TGTGCCAGCAGCCAAGCAAACAGTTACTACGAGCAGTACTTC
NA,TRBV3-1,few,TRBJ2-5,CASSHSKETQYF,TGTGCCAGCAGCCACTCAAAAGAGACCCAGTACTTC
NA,TRBV6-1,few,TRBJ2-3,CASIERFTDTQYF,TGTGCCAGCATTGAACGCTTCACAGATACGCAGTATTTT
NA,TRBV5-6,NA,TRBJ2-7,CASSLGYDQYF,TGTGCCAGCAGCTTGGGGTACGATCAGTACTTC
NA,TRBV6-1,NA,TRBJ2-1,CASRPSRGVGYNEQFF,TGTGCCAGCAGGCCATCCCGTGGGGTCGGTTACAATGAGCAGTTCTTC
NA,TRBV7-9,few,TRBJ2-3,CASSFWRASTDTQYF,TGTGCCAGCAGCTTCTGGAGAGCAAGCACAGATACGCAGTATTTT
NA,TRBV5-1,NA,TRBJ2-2,CASSLGQSNTGELFF,TGCGCCAGCAGCTTAGGACAGTCGAACACCGGGGAGCTGTTTTTT
NA,TRBV10-2,NA,TRBJ1-3,CASRRDLTNSGNTIYF,TGCGCCAGCCGAAGGGACCTGACCAACTCTGGAAACACCATATATTTT
TRBD2,TRBV5-1,NA,TRBJ2-3,CASSLAGLAGADTQYF,TGCGCCAGCAGCTTGGCGGGACTAGCGGGAGCAGATACGCAGTATTTT
NA,TRBV6-1,NA,TRBJ2-7,CASRGGQIYEQYF,TGTGCCAGCAGGGGTGGTCAAATATACGAGCAGTACTTC
TRBD1,TRBV29-1,few,TRBJ2-6,CSVLQGPWGGANVLTF,TGCAGCGTTTTACAGGGGCCCTGGGGGGGGGCCAACGTCCTGACTTTC
NA,TRBV4-2,few,TRBJ2-7,CASSQGTSSYEQYF,TGTGCCAGCAGCCAAGGAACGAGCTCCTACGAGCAGTACTTC
NA,TRBV6-1,NA,TRBJ2-3,CASSGPFLATIADTQYF,TGTGCCAGCAGTGGACCCTTTCTAGCGACCATCGCAGATACGCAGTATTTT
TRBD2,TRBV20-1,few,TRBJ2-7,CSARLAGVAGGEQYF,TGCAGTGCTAGACTAGCGGGAGTCGCAGGGGGGGAGCAGTACTTC
NA,TRBV7-2,many,TRBJ2-3,CASSASSDTQYF,TGTGCCAGCAGTGCCTCCTCAGATACGCAGTATTTT
NA,TRBV11-2,NA,TRBJ1-1,CASSLLQTFQGTEAFF,TGTGCCAGCAGCCTCCTCCAAACGTTCCAGGGGACTGAAGCTTTCTTT
NA,TRBV6-2/TRBV6-3,NA,TRBJ2-3,CASTQRTDTQYF,TGTGCCAGCACACAGAGAACAGATACGCAGTATTTT
NA,TRBV12-3/TRBV12-4,NA,TRBJ2-3,CASSSTDSTDTQYF,TGTGCCAGCAGTTCAACTGATAGCACAGATACGCAGTATTTT
TRBD1,TRBV6-1,few,TRBJ2-3,CASKNRGRITDTQYF,TGTGCCAGCAAAAACAGGGGCCGTATCACAGATACGCAGTATTTT
NA,TRBV24-1,few,TRBJ2-1,CATSPGRGGYNEQFF,TGTGCCACCAGCCCTGGAAGGGGGGGATACAATGAGCAGTTCTTC
NA,TRBV5-1,NA,TRBJ2-7,CASSLSGTDRRYEQYF,TGCGCCAGCAGCTTGTCGGGGACCGACAGGCGCTACGAGCAGTACTTC
NA,TRBV9,few,TRBJ2-5,CASSVDPRAETQYF,TGTGCCAGCAGCGTAGATCCCAGGGCAGAGACCCAGTACTTC
TRBD2,TRBV6-2/TRBV6-3,NA,TRBJ2-1,CASSPFPRGLAGGPGHF,TGTGCCAGCAGCCCGTTTCCTCGTGGGCTAGCGGGAGGCCCTGGTCACTTC
TRBD2,TRBV5-1,NA,TRBJ2-2,CASSLGPSGPNTGELFF,TGCGCCAGCAGCTTGGGTCCTAGCGGGCCGAACACCGGGGAGCTGTTTTTT